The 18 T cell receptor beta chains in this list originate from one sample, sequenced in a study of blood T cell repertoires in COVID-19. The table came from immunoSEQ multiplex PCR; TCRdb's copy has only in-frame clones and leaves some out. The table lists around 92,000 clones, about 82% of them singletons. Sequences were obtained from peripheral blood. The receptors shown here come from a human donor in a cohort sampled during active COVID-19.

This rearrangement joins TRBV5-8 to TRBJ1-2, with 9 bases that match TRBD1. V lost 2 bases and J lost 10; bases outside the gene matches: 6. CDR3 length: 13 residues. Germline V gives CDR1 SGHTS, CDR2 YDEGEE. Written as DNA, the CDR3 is TGTGCCAGCAGCTTAAGTTGGGACAGGGCCTACACCTTC. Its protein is CASSLSWDRAYTF.

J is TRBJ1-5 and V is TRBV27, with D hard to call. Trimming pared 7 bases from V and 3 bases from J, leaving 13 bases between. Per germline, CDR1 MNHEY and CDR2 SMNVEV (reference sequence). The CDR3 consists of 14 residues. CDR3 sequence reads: CASNLGGINQPQHF. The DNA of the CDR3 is TGTGCCAGCAATCTGGGAGGGATCAATCAGCCCCAGCATTTT.

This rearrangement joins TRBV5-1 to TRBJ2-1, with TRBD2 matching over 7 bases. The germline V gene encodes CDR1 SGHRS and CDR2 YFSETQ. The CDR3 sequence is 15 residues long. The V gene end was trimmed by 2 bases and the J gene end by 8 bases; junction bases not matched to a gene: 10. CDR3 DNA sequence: TGCGCCAGCAGCTTAAGCGGGGATCCTTGGGATGAGCAGTTCTTC. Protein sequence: CASSLSGDPWDEQFF. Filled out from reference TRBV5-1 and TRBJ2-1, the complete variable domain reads KAGVTQTPRYLIKTRGQQVTLSCSPISGHRSVSWYQQTPGQGLQFLFEYFSETQRNKGNFPGRFSGRQFSNSRSEMNVSTLELGDSALYLCASSLSGDPWDEQFFGPGTRLTVL.

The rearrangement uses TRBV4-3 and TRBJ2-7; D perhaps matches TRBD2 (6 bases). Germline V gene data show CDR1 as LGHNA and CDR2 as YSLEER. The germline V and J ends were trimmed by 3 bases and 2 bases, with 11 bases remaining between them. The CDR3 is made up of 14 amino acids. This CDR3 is CASSQGGVTYEQYF. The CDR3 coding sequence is TGCGCCAGCAGCCAGGGCGGGGTGACCTACGAGCAGTACTTC.

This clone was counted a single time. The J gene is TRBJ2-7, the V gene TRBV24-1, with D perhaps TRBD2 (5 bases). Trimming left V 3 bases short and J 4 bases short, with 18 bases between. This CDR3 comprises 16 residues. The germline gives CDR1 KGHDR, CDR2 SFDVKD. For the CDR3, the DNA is TGTGCCACCAGTGATCCAACTCCGGGAACTGAGTACGAGCAGTACTTC. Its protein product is CATSDPTPGTEYEQYF.

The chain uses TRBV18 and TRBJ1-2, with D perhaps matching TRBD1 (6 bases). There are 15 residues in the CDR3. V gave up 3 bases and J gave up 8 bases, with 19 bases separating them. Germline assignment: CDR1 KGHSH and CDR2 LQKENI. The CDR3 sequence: CASSPAGALGEGYTF. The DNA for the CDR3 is TGTGCCAGCTCACCTGCAGGGGCCTTGGGGGAAGGCTACACCTTC.

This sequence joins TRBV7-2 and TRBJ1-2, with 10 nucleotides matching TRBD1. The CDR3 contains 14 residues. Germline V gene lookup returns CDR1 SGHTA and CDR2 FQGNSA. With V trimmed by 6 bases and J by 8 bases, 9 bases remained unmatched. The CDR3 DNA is TGTGCCAGCAGGTGGGACAGGGGTGATATCGGCTACACCTTC. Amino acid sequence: CASRWDRGDIGYTF. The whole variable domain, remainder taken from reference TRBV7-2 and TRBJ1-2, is GAGVSQSPSNKVTEKGKDVELRCDPISGHTALYWYRQSLGQGLEFLIYFQGNSAPDKSGLPSDRFSAERTGGSVSTLTIQRTQQEDSAVYLCASRWDRGDIGYTFGSGTRLTVV.

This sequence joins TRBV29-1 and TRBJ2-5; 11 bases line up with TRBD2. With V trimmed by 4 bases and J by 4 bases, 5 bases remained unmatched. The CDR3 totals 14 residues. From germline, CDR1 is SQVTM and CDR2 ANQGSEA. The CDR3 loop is CSVVAGGPRETQYF. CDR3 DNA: TGCAGCGTTGTAGCGGGAGGGCCGAGAGAGACCCAGTACTTC. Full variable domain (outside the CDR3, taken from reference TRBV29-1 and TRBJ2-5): SAVISQKPSRDICQRGTSLTIQCQVDSQVTMMFWYRQQPGQSLTLIATANQGSEATYESGFVIDKFPISRPNLTFSTLTVSNMSPEDSSIYLCSVVAGGPRETQYFGPGTRLLVL.

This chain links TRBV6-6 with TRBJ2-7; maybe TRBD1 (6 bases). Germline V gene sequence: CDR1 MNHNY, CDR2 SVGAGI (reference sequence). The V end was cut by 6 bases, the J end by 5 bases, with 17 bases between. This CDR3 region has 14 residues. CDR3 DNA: TGTGCCAGCAGCCGTGGGACAAGCCACCACGAGCAGTACTTC. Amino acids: CASSRGTSHHEQYF.

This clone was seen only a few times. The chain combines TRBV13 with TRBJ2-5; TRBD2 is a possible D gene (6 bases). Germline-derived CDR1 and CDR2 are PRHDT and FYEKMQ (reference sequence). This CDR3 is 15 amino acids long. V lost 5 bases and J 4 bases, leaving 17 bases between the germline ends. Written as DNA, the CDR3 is TGTGCCAGCAGCCCCCGGGCCCTGGGGGGAGAGACCCAGTACTTC. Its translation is CASSPRALGGETQYF.

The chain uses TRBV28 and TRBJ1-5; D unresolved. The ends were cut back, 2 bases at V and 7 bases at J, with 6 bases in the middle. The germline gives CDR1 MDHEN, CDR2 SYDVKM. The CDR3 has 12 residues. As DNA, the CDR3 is TGTGCCAGCAGTTTACTCCCCCAGCCCCAGCATTTT. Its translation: CASSLLPQPQHF.

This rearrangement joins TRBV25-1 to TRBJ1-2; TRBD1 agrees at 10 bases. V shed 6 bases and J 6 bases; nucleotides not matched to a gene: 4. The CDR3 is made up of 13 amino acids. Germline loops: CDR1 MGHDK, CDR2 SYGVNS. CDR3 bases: TGTGCCAGCAGGAGCGGGACAGGGGATGGCTACACCTTC. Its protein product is CASRSGTGDGYTF.

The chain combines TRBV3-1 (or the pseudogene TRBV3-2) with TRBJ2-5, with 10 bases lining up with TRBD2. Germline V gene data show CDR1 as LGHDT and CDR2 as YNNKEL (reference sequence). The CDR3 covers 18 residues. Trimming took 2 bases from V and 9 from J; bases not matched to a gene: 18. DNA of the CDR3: TGTGCCAGCAGCCAACCGGGAAGGGCTAGCGGGGGACCGAACCCCCAGTACTTC. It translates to CASSQPGRASGGPNPQYF.

Here the CDR3 reads CASSLLSTYNEQFF. For the CDR3, the DNA is TGTGCCAGCAGCTTACTTTCGACTTACAATGAGCAGTTCTTC. V usage is TRBV7-9 and J usage is TRBJ2-1; D remains unclear. The CDR3 loop spans 14 amino acids. The germline gives CDR1 SEHNR, CDR2 FQNEAQ (reference sequence). V lost 2 bases, J lost 4 bases, and 9 bases lay in between. Complete variable domain (other parts from reference TRBV7-9 and TRBJ2-1): DTGVSQNPRHKITKRGQNVTFRCDPISEHNRLYWYRQTLGQGPEFLTYFQNEAQLEKSRLLSDRFSAERPKGSFSTLEIQRTEQGDSAMYLCASSLLSTYNEQFFGPGTRLTVL.

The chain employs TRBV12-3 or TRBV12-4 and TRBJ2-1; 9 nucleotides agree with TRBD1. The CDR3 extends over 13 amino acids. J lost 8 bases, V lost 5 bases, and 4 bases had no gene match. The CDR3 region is CASSPGQGYEQFF. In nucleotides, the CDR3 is TGTGCCAGCAGTCCGGGACAGGGTTATGAGCAGTTCTTC.

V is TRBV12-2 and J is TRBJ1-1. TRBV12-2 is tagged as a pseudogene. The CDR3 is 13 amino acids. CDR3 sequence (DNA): TGTGCAAGTCGCTTAGGGGGAGTCACTGAAGCTTTCTTT. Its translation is CASRLGGVTEAFF.

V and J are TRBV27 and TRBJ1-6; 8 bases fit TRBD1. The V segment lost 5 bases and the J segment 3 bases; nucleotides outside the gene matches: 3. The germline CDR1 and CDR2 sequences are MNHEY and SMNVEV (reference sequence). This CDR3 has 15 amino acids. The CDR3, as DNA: TGTGCCAGCAGTCTCGGGACAGGCTATAATTCACCCCTCCACTTT. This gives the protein CASSLGTGYNSPLHF.

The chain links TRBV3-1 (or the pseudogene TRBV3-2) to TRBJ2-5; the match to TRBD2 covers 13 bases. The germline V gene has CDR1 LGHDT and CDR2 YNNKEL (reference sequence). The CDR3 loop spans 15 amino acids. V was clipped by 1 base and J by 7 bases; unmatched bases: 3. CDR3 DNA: TGTGCCAGCAGCCAAGGGACTAGCGGGAGCGTGACCCAGTACTTC. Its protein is CASSQGTSGSVTQYF.